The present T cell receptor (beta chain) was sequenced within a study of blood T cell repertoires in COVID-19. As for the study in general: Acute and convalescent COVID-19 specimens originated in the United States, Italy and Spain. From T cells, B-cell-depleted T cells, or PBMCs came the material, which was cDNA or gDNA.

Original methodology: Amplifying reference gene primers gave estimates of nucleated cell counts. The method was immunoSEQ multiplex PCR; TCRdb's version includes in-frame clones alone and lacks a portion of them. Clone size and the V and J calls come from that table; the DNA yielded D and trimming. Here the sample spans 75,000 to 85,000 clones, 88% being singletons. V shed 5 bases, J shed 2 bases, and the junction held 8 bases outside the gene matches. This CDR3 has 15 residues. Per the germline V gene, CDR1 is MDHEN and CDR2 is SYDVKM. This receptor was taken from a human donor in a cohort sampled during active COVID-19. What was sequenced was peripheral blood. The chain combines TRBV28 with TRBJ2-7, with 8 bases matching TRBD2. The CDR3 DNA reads TGTGCCAGCAGTCCCACTAGCGGAGCCACCTACGAGCAGTACTTC. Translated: CASSPTSGATYEQYF. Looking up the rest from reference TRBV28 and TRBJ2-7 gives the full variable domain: DVKVTQSSRYLVKRTGEKVFLECVQDMDHENMFWYRQDPGLGLRLIYFSYDVKMKEKGDIPEGYSVSREKKERFSLILESASTNQTSMYLCASSPTSGATYEQYFGPGTRLTVT.